The 2 T cell receptor beta chains reported below all come from one sample, sequenced in a study of T cell responses to AZD1222 COVID-19 vaccine. Produced via immunoSEQ multiplex PCR; TCRdb's table is partial and in-frame only. Of fewer than 150,000 clones listed, 85% to 90% were seen once; the top ten hold around 3%. Sequenced material: peripheral blood, taken on day 0 of AZD1222 vaccination. All receptors derive from an adult in good health.

V gene TRBV15 combines with J gene TRBJ1-2; D is possibly TRBD1 (6 bases). The germline V gene has CDR1 LNHNV and CDR2 YYDKDF (reference sequence). V was pared by 0 bases and J by 8 bases, with 31 bases between. CDR3 length: 20 amino acids. The DNA for the CDR3 is TGTGCCACCAGCAGAGATACGTATTTCGGGGGCCCGGGAGTTGTTGGCGGCTACACCTTC. Protein: CATSRDTYFGGPGVVGGYTF.

The chain couples TRBV11-3 to TRBJ1-2; weak D call: TRBD1 (5 bases). CDR3 length equals 14 residues. Trimming left V 3 bases short and J 4 bases short, with 12 bases between. Germline V CDR1 and CDR2: SGHNT, YENEEA. The CDR3 loop reads CASSFQSGTYGYTF. DNA for the CDR3: TGTGCCAGCAGCTTCCAGTCCGGGACCTATGGCTACACCTTC.